Listed below are T cell receptor beta chains from one sample, sequenced in a study of T cell changes during pregnancy in multiple sclerosis. TCRdb keeps only in-frame clones here, not all; method: immunoSEQ multiplex PCR. The table lists 15,000 to 20,000 clones, about nine tenths of them singletons. The specimen comprised CD8+ T cells from peripheral blood mononuclear cells, sampled in the third trimester of pregnancy. The receptor set was obtained from a female donor in good health, enrolled as a control in a pregnancy study. The CDR3 runs from the conserved cysteine through the conserved F or W. The order of the fields is J gene, V gene, CDR3 protein.

j_call: TRBJ1-2; v_call: TRBV6-1; cdr3_aa: CASSENPGDYGYTF
j_call: TRBJ2-1; v_call: TRBV4-3; cdr3_aa: CASSQAAGLAGTYVSYNEQFF
j_call: TRBJ2-2; v_call: TRBV11-2; cdr3_aa: CASSLDWGEDTGELFF
j_call: TRBJ1-2; v_call: TRBV27; cdr3_aa: CASSLNAGAGYTF
j_call: TRBJ1-2; v_call: TRBV7-2; cdr3_aa: CASSAFLREANYGYTF
j_call: TRBJ1-1; v_call: TRBV19; cdr3_aa: CASSWVVQGADTEAFF
j_call: TRBJ2-7; v_call: TRBV27; cdr3_aa: CASSLGQLYEQYF
j_call: TRBJ2-2; v_call: TRBV7-9; cdr3_aa: CASSGRQLNTGELFF
j_call: TRBJ1-1; v_call: TRBV11-1; cdr3_aa: CASSQSIDTDEAFF
j_call: TRBJ1-1; v_call: TRBV27; cdr3_aa: CASAETGYDTEAFF
j_call: TRBJ2-7; v_call: TRBV27; cdr3_aa: CASSLCCPSYEQYF
j_call: TRBJ2-3; v_call: TRBV6-4; cdr3_aa: CASSVDPGKDTQYF
j_call: TRBJ1-1; v_call: TRBV7-9; cdr3_aa: CATSQGARLRDTEAFF
j_call: TRBJ2-7; v_call: TRBV12-5; cdr3_aa: CATSRGGTYEQYF
j_call: TRBJ1-1; v_call: TRBV9; cdr3_aa: CASSVALGQKLVF
j_call: TRBJ2-4; v_call: TRBV7-9; cdr3_aa: CASSPRDSEAKNIQYF
j_call: TRBJ2-1; v_call: TRBV4-3; cdr3_aa: CASSQGTGGDEQFF
j_call: TRBJ1-1; v_call: TRBV7-6; cdr3_aa: CASSPPGVGPGTEAFF
j_call: TRBJ1-2; v_call: TRBV4-3; cdr3_aa: CASSPGTGQLRGGYTF
j_call: TRBJ2-5; v_call: TRBV9; cdr3_aa: CASSPGTRTGLETQYF
j_call: TRBJ2-7; v_call: TRBV11-2; cdr3_aa: CASQTPVGTNEQYF
j_call: TRBJ1-1; v_call: TRBV28; cdr3_aa: CASSLDTYRIEAFF
j_call: TRBJ2-2; v_call: TRBV28; cdr3_aa: CASGAQVFGNTGELFF